These 29 T cell receptor beta chains came from one sample sequenced in a study of cytomegalovirus exposure and HLA in healthy donors. The PCR was carried out with 60 Vbeta primers and 13 Jbeta primers. TCRdb's copy holds only in-frame clones and misses some; the assay was immunoSEQ multiplex PCR. The sample lists fewer than 200,000 clones; around 75% were seen once. The source material was PBMCs. The receptors were gathered from a female donor in good health and CMV-seronegative.

This clone was observed a handful of times. V and J are TRBV28 and TRBJ2-3; the match to TRBD1 covers 7 bases. V dropped 7 bases and J dropped 3; count of bases not matched to a gene: 19. CDR3 length equals 18 residues. Germline V gives CDR1 MDHEN, CDR2 SYDVKM. The CDR3 sequence is CASTLGQDWAQGTDTQYF. CDR3 nucleotide sequence: TGTGCCAGCACCCTCGGACAGGATTGGGCCCAGGGTACAGATACGCAGTATTTT.

This rearrangement joins TRBV9 to TRBJ2-3, with a weak D call TRBD2 (7 bases). The germline CDR1 and CDR2 sequences are SGDLS and YYNGEE. The germline V and J ends were trimmed by 3 bases and 2 bases, with 16 bases remaining between them. CDR3 length equals 16 residues. CDR3 DNA: TGTGCCAGCAGCGCTCTGGGGGGGGGCCCCACAGATACGCAGTATTTT. This codes for CASSALGGGPTDTQYF.

This clone occurred once. The V and J genes are TRBV4-1 and TRBJ1-3; D gene unclear. The CDR3 sequence is 16 residues long. V was pared by 2 bases and J by 2 bases, with 13 bases between. Germline V gene sequence: CDR1 MGHRA, CDR2 YSYEKL. The CDR3 coding sequence is TGCGCCAGCAGCCAATCCCGGCGGGCCACTGGAAACACCATATATTTT. This encodes CASSQSRRATGNTIYF.

In its sample, this clone was seen a few times. The chain is built from TRBV5-1 and TRBJ2-7; TRBD2 matches 9 bases. This CDR3 has 16 residues. The V and J ends lost 0 bases and 0 bases, in that order; junction bases with no gene match: 4. Germline CDR1 reads SGHRS; CDR2 reads YFSETQ. CDR3 residues: CASSLGTSATSYEQYF. The DNA for the CDR3 is TGCGCCAGCAGCTTGGGGACTAGCGCCACCTCCTACGAGCAGTACTTC.

There are a few counts of this clone. This sequence joins TRBV29-1 and TRBJ2-4; 7 bases are shared with TRBD1. The trim removed 6 bases at V and 6 bases at J, leaving 8 bases unmatched. The V gene's germline CDR1 is SQVTM and CDR2 ANQGSEA. The CDR3 has 13 amino acids. Written as DNA, the CDR3 is TGCAGCGTGTTAGGGGGCTCGGGAAACATTCAGTACTTC. Its translation is CSVLGGSGNIQYF.

This chain links TRBV5-1 with TRBJ1-2, with a weak D call TRBD1 (6 bases). CDR3 size: 16 residues. Germline CDR1 is SGHRS and CDR2 is YFSETQ. Trimming cost V 2 bases and J 5 bases, with 19 bases left between them. The CDR3 coding sequence is TGCGCCAGCAGCTTAACCTCAGGGGAAGAGCGTTATGGCTACACCTTC. It translates to CASSLTSGEERYGYTF.

The rearrangement uses TRBV5-4 and TRBJ2-1, with D unclear. The CDR3 is 13 amino acids. Germline V gene sequence: CDR1 SGHNT, CDR2 YYREEE (reference sequence). Trimming shortened V by 9 bases and J by 15 bases, and 25 bases separated the two germline ends. CDR3 loop: CATESPRSLSPFF. The CDR3 bases are TGTGCCACCGAATCCCCAAGGAGTCTCTCCCCGTTCTTC.

This chain links TRBV25-1 with TRBJ1-1, with D possibly matching TRBD1 (5 bases). CDR1 and CDR2 (germline): MGHDK, SYGVNS. The CDR3 length is 13 residues. Trimming cost V 7 bases and J 1 base, with 10 bases left between them. As DNA, the CDR3 is TGTGCCAGCACCAGGGCTGGGAACACTGAAGCTTTCTTT. This translates into CASTRAGNTEAFF. Looking up the rest from reference TRBV25-1 and TRBJ1-1 gives the full variable domain: EADIYQTPRYLVIGTGKKITLECSQTMGHDKMYWYQQDPGMELHLIHYSYGVNSTEKGDLSSESTVSRIRTEHFPLTLESARPSHTSQYLCASTRAGNTEAFFGQGTRLTVV.

This clone was detected only a few times. V usage is TRBV30 and J usage is TRBJ1-4, with no clear D. Trimming removed 3 bases from V and 8 bases from J, with 16 bases in between. Germline V gene data show CDR1 as GTSNPN and CDR2 as SVGIG (reference sequence). The CDR3 runs to 14 residues. The CDR3 spells CAWREEPRSEKLFF. Here the CDR3 DNA reads TGTGCCTGGAGGGAAGAACCCCGGAGCGAAAAACTGTTTTTT. Full variable domain (outside the CDR3, taken from reference TRBV30 and TRBJ1-4): SQTIHQWPATLVQPVGSPLSLECTVEGTSNPNLYWYRQAAGRGLQLLFYSVGIGQISSEVPQNLSASRPQDRQFILSSKKLLLSDSGFYLCAWREEPRSEKLFFGSGTQLSVL.

The V gene is TRBV10-1, the J gene TRBJ2-3; tentative D call: TRBD1 (5 bases). The CDR3 length is 15 residues. V lost 0 bases to trimming and J lost 0 bases, with 7 bases between them. Germline V gene data show CDR1 as WNHNN and CDR2 as SYGVQD (reference sequence). Here the CDR3 DNA reads TGCGCCAGCAGTGAGTCAAGGGGAAGCACAGATACGCAGTATTTT. Translating gives CASSESRGSTDTQYF.

The chain couples TRBV9 to TRBJ2-3; the D gene is possibly TRBD2 (6 bases). In germline, CDR1 is SGDLS, CDR2 YYNGEE. Trimming took off 2 bases at V and 4 bases at J, with 17 bases between the two ends. The length of the CDR3 is 16 residues. The CDR3 reads CASSVGGKRAADTQYF. DNA for the CDR3: TGTGCCAGCAGCGTCGGGGGTAAGCGGGCAGCAGATACGCAGTATTTT. The whole variable domain, remainder taken from reference TRBV9 and TRBJ2-3, is DSGVTQTPKHLITATGQRVTLRCSPRSGDLSVYWYQQSLDQGLQFLIQYYNGEERAKGNILERFSAQQFPDLHSELNLSSLELGDSALYFCASSVGGKRAADTQYFGPGTRLTVL.

The chain is built from TRBV6-5 and TRBJ1-1, with D unclear. The germline CDR1 and CDR2 sequences are MNHEY and SVGAGI. This CDR3 region has 12 residues. V lost 8 bases, J lost 1 base, and 8 bases lay in between. CDR3 nucleotides: TGTGCCAGCGGAGAATCGAACACTGAAGCTTTCTTT. The encoded protein is CASGESNTEAFF.

The chain couples TRBV6-6 to TRBJ2-1, with TRBD1 matching over 11 bases. The J segment lost 7 bases and the V segment lost 3 bases, leaving 5 bases of the junction unmatched. This CDR3 region has 15 residues. Germline loops: CDR1 MNHNY, CDR2 SVGAGI (reference sequence). CDR3 nucleotides: TGTGCCAGCAGTTATCGGGGGACAGGGGGTAATGAGCAGTTCTTC. Its translation is CASSYRGTGGNEQFF.

The chain combines TRBV11-2 with TRBJ1-2, with D unclear. The V end was cut by 5 bases, the J end by 2 bases, with 15 bases between. The CDR3 is made up of 15 amino acids. Germline CDR1 and CDR2: SGHAT and FQNNGV. CDR3 sequence (DNA): TGTGCCAGCAGCACACAAGGACTACTAAACTATGGCTACACCTTC. Amino acid sequence: CASSTQGLLNYGYTF.

The chain joins TRBV6-1 to TRBJ2-2; D possibly corresponds to TRBD1 (5 bases). Trimming stripped 5 bases from V and 5 bases from J, with 6 bases between. CDR1 is MNHNS, CDR2 SASEGT, per germline. The CDR3 extends over 12 amino acids. This CDR3 is CASSKGTGELFF. CDR3 nucleotides: TGTGCCAGCAGTAAGGGGACCGGGGAGCTGTTTTTT.

The chain recombines TRBV10-1 with TRBJ1-1, with 9 bases lining up with TRBD1. CDR1 is WNHNN and CDR2 is SYGVQD in the germline V gene (reference sequence). Trimming cost V 5 bases and J 4 bases; bases outside gene matches: 2. The CDR3 is 13 amino acids. The CDR3 nucleotides are TGCGCCAGCAGTCGACAGGGGGGCACTGAAGCTTTCTTT. Its translation: CASSRQGGTEAFF.

This clone was found once. The J gene is TRBJ2-3, the V gene TRBV19, with D tentatively TRBD2 (5 bases). The CDR3 has 16 residues. Germline V gene lookup returns CDR1 LNHDA and CDR2 SQIVND (reference sequence). Between the trimmed V and J ends, which lost 3 bases and 0 bases, there was a span of 13 bases. The CDR3 is CASSMSAAGSTDTQYF. CDR3 sequence (DNA): TGTGCCAGTAGTATGTCCGCCGCGGGTAGCACAGATACGCAGTATTTT. Full variable domain (rest looked up from reference TRBV19 and TRBJ2-3): DGGITQSPKYLFRKEGQNVTLSCEQNLNHDAMYWYRQDPGQGLRLIYYSQIVNDFQKGDIAEGYSVSREKKESFPLTVTSAQKNPTAFYLCASSMSAAGSTDTQYFGPGTRLTVL.

The rearrangement links TRBV19 to TRBJ2-2; 9 nucleotides agree with TRBD2. The germline V gene has CDR1 LNHDA and CDR2 SQIVND (reference sequence). V lost 7 bases, J lost 7 bases, and 13 bases stayed unmatched. The CDR3 extends over 16 amino acids. CDR3 sequence: CASIPGSSGTNGELFF. CDR3 DNA sequence: TGTGCCAGTATTCCCGGTTCTAGCGGGACTAACGGGGAGCTGTTTTTT.

The chain combines TRBV4-3 with TRBJ1-1; TRBD1 is a possible D gene (5 bases). The CDR3 extends over 15 amino acids. Trimming removed 5 bases at V and 0 bases at J, with 13 bases between. Germline-derived CDR1 and CDR2 are LGHNA and YSLEER. The CDR3 nucleotides are TGCGCCAGCAGCTTCGAAGACAGCCTGAACACTGAAGCTTTCTTT. Its protein is CASSFEDSLNTEAFF.

The chain uses TRBV18 and TRBJ2-3; TRBD1 aligns across 8 bases. The CDR3 contains 17 residues. Germline CDR1 and CDR2: KGHSH and LQKENI. The V and J ends lost 3 bases and 2 bases, in that order; junction bases with no gene match: 10. DNA for the CDR3: TGTGCCAGCTCACCCCAGACAGGGGCCACACACACAGATACGCAGTATTTT. Amino acids: CASSPQTGATHTDTQYF.

This chain links TRBV5-6 with TRBJ2-1; 8 bases are shared with TRBD1. Germline values: CDR1 SGHDT, CDR2 YYEEEE. The length of the CDR3 is 16 residues. The V gene end was trimmed by 4 bases and the J gene end by 4 bases; junction bases not matched to a gene: 10. The CDR3 is CASSELGDRGYNEQFF. The CDR3 DNA reads TGTGCCAGCAGCGAATTGGGTGACAGGGGTTACAATGAGCAGTTCTTC.

The V gene is TRBV11-2, the J gene TRBJ2-5; D gene ambiguous. The CDR3 sequence is 13 residues long. With 5 bases removed from V and 0 bases from J, the gap between germline ends came to 7 bases. Per the germline V gene, CDR1 is SGHAT and CDR2 is FQNNGV. CDR3 in DNA: TGTGCCAGCAGCCCAGCGCACCAAGAGACCCAGTACTTC. Amino acids: CASSPAHQETQYF.

The chain joins TRBV28 to TRBJ1-2; D is ambiguous. Germline V lookup: CDR1 MDHEN, CDR2 SYDVKM. V lost 6 bases to trimming and J lost 5 bases, with 10 bases between them. CDR3 size: 12 residues. In DNA, the CDR3 is TGTGCCAGCAGCGCTCCGGGTTATGGCTACACCTTC. This sequence encodes CASSAPGYGYTF.

The V gene is TRBV30, the J gene TRBJ1-3; TRBD1 aligns across 7 bases. The CDR3 totals 14 residues. Losses at the gene ends were 6 bases for V and 1 base for J; bases not matched to a gene: 6. Per germline, CDR1 GTSNPN and CDR2 SVGIG (reference sequence). CDR3 DNA sequence: TGTGCCTGCCAGACAGGGCTGTCTGGAAACACCATATATTTT. This encodes CACQTGLSGNTIYF.

The J gene is TRBJ2-4, the V gene TRBV5-8, with 15 positions matching TRBD2. The CDR3 is 18 residues long. After removal of 4 bases from V and 0 bases from J, the junction contained 5 bases not matched to a gene. The germline gives CDR1 SGHTS, CDR2 YDEGEE. In DNA form, the CDR3 reads TGTGCCAGCAGCCTGGGACTAGCGGGAGGAATAGCCAAAAACATTCAGTACTTC. Translating gives CASSLGLAGGIAKNIQYF. Looking up the rest from reference TRBV5-8 and TRBJ2-4 gives the full variable domain: EAGVTQSPTHLIKTRGQQATLRCSPISGHTSVYWYQQALGLGLQFLLWYDEGEERNRGNFPPRFSGRQFPNYSSELNVNALELEDSALYLCASSLGLAGGIAKNIQYFGAGTRLSVL.

This clone has a single count. The chain employs TRBV6-5 and TRBJ2-5; a weak D match, TRBD2 (6 bases). The CDR3 is 13 residues long. The V end lost 5 bases, the J end lost 6 bases, and 13 bases lay between the germline ends. Germline V gives CDR1 MNHEY, CDR2 SVGAGI. CDR3 sequence reads: CASSVAEQKTQYF. The CDR3 bases are TGTGCCAGCAGTGTAGCGGAACAAAAGACCCAGTACTTC.

For this clone: The same CDR3 is also encoded by other DNA sequences in this sample. The rearrangement links TRBV29-1 to TRBJ1-1, with 8 bases fitting TRBD1. V trimming: 0 bases; J trimming: 2 bases; junction bases outside the gene matches: 8. Germline CDR1 and CDR2: SQVTM and ANQGSEA. The CDR3 runs 16 residues. DNA for the CDR3: TGCAGCGTTGAAGATCGAGGACAGGGCCTTAACACTGAAGCTTTCTTT. This codes for CSVEDRGQGLNTEAFF. The whole variable domain, remainder taken from reference TRBV29-1 and TRBJ1-1, is SAVISQKPSRDICQRGTSLTIQCQVDSQVTMMFWYRQQPGQSLTLIATANQGSEATYESGFVIDKFPISRPNLTFSTLTVSNMSPEDSSIYLCSVEDRGQGLNTEAFFGQGTRLTVV.

The chain employs TRBV30 and TRBJ1-1; possibly TRBD1 for D (5 bases). Germline V lookup: CDR1 GTSNPN, CDR2 SVGIG (reference sequence). The CDR3 covers 13 residues. The V end was cut by 2 bases, the J end by 7 bases, with 14 bases between. Here the CDR3 reads CAWSFPNQGEAFF. In DNA, the CDR3 is TGTGCCTGGAGTTTCCCCAACCAGGGTGAAGCTTTCTTT.

The V gene is TRBV5-1, the J gene TRBJ2-2; 9 nucleotides match TRBD1. Looked up from germline, CDR1 is SGHRS and CDR2 is YFSETQ. V dropped 4 bases and J dropped 3; count of bases not matched to a gene: 4. The CDR3 covers 15 residues. CDR3 coding DNA: TGCGCCAGCAGCCCTGGGACAGGGCACACCGGGGAGCTGTTTTTT. This gives the protein CASSPGTGHTGELFF. Looking up the rest from reference TRBV5-1 and TRBJ2-2 gives the full variable domain: KAGVTQTPRYLIKTRGQQVTLSCSPISGHRSVSWYQQTPGQGLQFLFEYFSETQRNKGNFPGRFSGRQFSNSRSEMNVSTLELGDSALYLCASSPGTGHTGELFFGEGSRLTVL.